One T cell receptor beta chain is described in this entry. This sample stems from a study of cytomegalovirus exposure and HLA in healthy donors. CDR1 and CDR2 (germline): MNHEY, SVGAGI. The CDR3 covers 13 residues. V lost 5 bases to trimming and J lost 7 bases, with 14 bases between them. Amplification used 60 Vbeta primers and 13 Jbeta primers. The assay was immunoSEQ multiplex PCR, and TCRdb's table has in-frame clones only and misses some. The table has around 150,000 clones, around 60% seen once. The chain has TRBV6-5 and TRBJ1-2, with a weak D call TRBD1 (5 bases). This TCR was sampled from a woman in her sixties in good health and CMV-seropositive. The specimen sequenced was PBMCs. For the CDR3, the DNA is TGTGCCAGCAGTGCAGTAAAGGGGTTTGGCTACACCTTC. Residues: CASSAVKGFGYTF.